Each of the 20 T cell receptor beta chains below was sequenced from the same sample in a study of regulatory T cells in long-lasting Graves disease. As for time point: newly diagnosed GD, antithyroid drugs for less than 3 months. The TCR library was prepared using RNA isolated from PBMCs. Sequencing libraries for TCR beta were prepared with iRepertoire HTBI primers and Arm-PCR of CDR3 regions. TCRdb used MiXCR to reprocess the multiplex PCR reads, holding one entry per CDR3 protein. The repertoire holds some 560,000 distinct CDR3 sequences, with 15% to 20% as singletons. These data were likewise used in another study, on T cells in Graves' hyperthyroidism and ophthalmopathy.

The sample was peripheral blood mononuclear cells (PBMCs), taken at new diagnosis, from a patient treated with antithyroid drugs. Receptors originate from a woman aged 35-65 years with Graves disease.

There are a few counts of this clonotype. The chain uses TRBV6-9 and TRBJ2-3; 13 bases fit TRBD2. V lost 4 bases, J lost 9 bases, and 4 bases stayed unmatched. CDR1 is MNHGY, CDR2 SVAAGI, per germline. The CDR3 loop spans 14 amino acids. CDR3 nucleotide sequence: TGTGCCAGCAGTTCTTGGACTAGCGGGGGCACGCAGTATTTT. It specifies CASSSWTSGGTQYF.

The rearrangement joins TRBV6-1 to TRBJ2-7, with D tentatively TRBD1 (6 bases). The CDR3 has 14 residues. Trimming left V 4 bases short and J 6 bases short, with 16 bases between. CDR1 is MNHNS, CDR2 SASEGT, per germline. CDR3 nucleotide sequence: TGTGCCAGCAGTGTGGGTAGCAGGGGCTTCGAGCAGTACTTC. It yields the protein CASSVGSRGFEQYF.

This clonotype was seen a handful of times. V usage is TRBV5-1 and J usage is TRBJ1-4, with a tentative D call TRBD1 (5 bases). Germline V gene data show CDR1 as SGHRS and CDR2 as YFSETQ. Trimming cost V 2 bases and J 4 bases, with 12 bases left between them. The CDR3 sequence is 15 residues long. The CDR3, as DNA: TGCGCCAGCAGCTTAAACTCAGGGCTTAATGAAAAACTGTTTTTT. Amino acid sequence: CASSLNSGLNEKLFF.

Many counts were recorded for this clonotype. The CDR3 region has the DNA TGTGCCAGCAAAAAACAGGGTGGTGAATTTGAAGCTTTCTTT. It encodes CASKKQGGEFEAFF. The J gene is TRBJ1-1, the V gene TRBV2; D possibly corresponds to TRBD1 (6 bases). Looked up from germline, CDR1 is SNHLY and CDR2 is FYNNEI. This CDR3 has 14 amino acids. V dropped 7 bases and J dropped 7 bases, with 19 bases sitting between them.

This clonotype was picked up a small number of times. The rearrangement joins TRBV3-1 to TRBJ2-7; D uncertain. Trimming shortened V by 7 bases and J by 0 bases, and 16 bases separated the two germline ends. CDR1 LGHDT and CDR2 YNNKEL come from the germline V gene (reference sequence). CDR3 size: 15 residues. CDR3 sequence (DNA): TGTGCCAGCACCCCCCAGGCGGATTCCTCCTACGAGCAGTACTTC. This codes for CASTPQADSSYEQYF.

This clonotype came up a few times. This chain joins TRBV12-5 and TRBJ1-4; D gene ambiguous. Trimming removed 0 bases from V and 6 bases from J, with 14 bases in between. CDR3 length: 16 amino acids. In germline, CDR1 is LGHNT, CDR2 FRNRAP. CDR3 coding DNA: TGTGCTAGTGGTTTGGTATCGTGGCAGAAGGATGAAAAACTGTTTTTT. Amino acid sequence: CASGLVSWQKDEKLFF.

As regards this clonotype: This may arise from a read error, as a much more abundant clone is one base away. V is TRBV11-2 and J is TRBJ2-6; the D is unclear. Germline-derived CDR1 and CDR2 are SGHAT and FQNNGV. The CDR3 runs to 15 residues. As DNA, the CDR3 is TGTGCCTGGAGTGTCCTCGGCTCTGGGTCCAACGTCCTGACTTTC. Its translation: CAWSVLGSGSNVLTF.

This clonotype occurred many times. The V and J genes are TRBV7-9 and TRBJ2-3; 13 positions match TRBD2. The CDR3 totals 15 residues. V was pared by 6 bases and J by 9 bases, with 9 bases of the junction left unmatched. Looked up from germline, CDR1 is SEHNR and CDR2 is FQNEAQ (reference sequence). CDR3 region: CASSMTSGGPRTQYF. CDR3 DNA: TGTGCCAGCAGTATGACTAGCGGGGGGCCACGCACGCAGTATTTT.

The sample holds many counts of this clonotype. J is TRBJ2-4 and V is TRBV11-2; maybe TRBD1 (6 bases). The CDR3 loop spans 14 amino acids. Germline V lookup: CDR1 SGHAT, CDR2 FQNNGV. V dropped 5 bases and J dropped 8 bases, with 16 bases sitting between them. The CDR3 nucleotides read TGTGCCAGCAGCACCAGGAACAGGGAGCACATTCAGTACTTC. It encodes CASSTRNREHIQYF.

This clonotype was picked up a small number of times. This chain links TRBV10-2 with TRBJ2-1, with 7 positions matching TRBD2. Germline V gene lookup returns CDR1 WSHSY and CDR2 SAAADI. Germline trimming cut 5 bases from V and 10 bases from J; bases unmatched to any gene: 17. This CDR3 comprises 16 residues. In nucleotides, the CDR3 is TGCGCCAGCAGTACACCCCCTGCCGCAGGGAGGGACGAGCAGTTCTTC. Residues: CASSTPPAAGRDEQFF.

This clonotype was seen at least ten times. The J gene is TRBJ1-1, the V gene TRBV7-9; D might be TRBD1 (5 bases). The CDR3 totals 14 residues. The V end lost 11 bases, the J end lost 4 bases, and 20 bases lay between the germline ends. Germline V gene sequence: CDR1 SEHNR, CDR2 FQNEAQ (reference sequence). The CDR3 reads CAYGGRTRGTEAFF. The DNA of the CDR3 is TGTGCCTACGGGGGACGAACACGGGGCACTGAAGCTTTCTTT.

CDR3 sequence (DNA): TGTGCCAGCAGTTACTCGGATCACTATGGCTACACCTTC. Translated: CASSYSDHYGYTF. V gene TRBV6-2 or TRBV6-3 combines with J gene TRBJ1-2; no clear D. The CDR3 loop spans 13 amino acids. CDR1 is MNHEY and CDR2 is SVGEGT in the germline V gene. V dropped 0 bases and J dropped 3 bases, with 5 bases sitting between them.

The chain is built from TRBV5-5 and TRBJ2-7; D is ambiguous. Germline V gene sequence: CDR1 SGHKS, CDR2 YYEKEE (reference sequence). The V end was cut by 3 bases, the J end by 3 bases, with 13 bases between. This CDR3 comprises 14 residues. DNA for the CDR3: TGTGCCAGCAGCTGGGATCCCAGAAACTACGAGCAGTACTTC. The encoded protein is CASSWDPRNYEQYF.

This clonotype was recorded a few times. V gene TRBV29-1 combines with J gene TRBJ1-4; D gene uncertain. The CDR3 is 16 residues long. Per the germline V gene, CDR1 is SQVTM and CDR2 is ANQGSEA. V dropped 0 bases and J dropped 7 bases, with 18 bases sitting between them. The CDR3 loop is CSVEDPTTYPGEKLFF. CDR3 in DNA: TGCAGCGTTGAAGATCCCACGACTTACCCAGGTGAAAAACTGTTTTTT.

The table lists this clonotype with a few counts. The CDR3 here is CASSPTAGGLQPQHF. CDR3 bases: TGTGCCAGCAGCCCTACAGCGGGGGGGCTCCAGCCCCAGCATTTT. This chain connects TRBV4-2 to TRBJ1-5; D may be TRBD1 (6 bases). The CDR3 is 15 residues long. Trimming removed 4 bases at V and 7 bases at J, with 17 bases between. Germline values: CDR1 LGHNA, CDR2 YNFKEQ.

The CDR3 DNA sequence: TGTGCCAGTAGTGCGGGGACAGCCTCCTGGGGCTATGGCTACACCTTC. Amino acids: CASSAGTASWGYGYTF. The chain employs TRBV19 and TRBJ1-2, with TRBD1 identical over 7 bases. J gave up 4 bases and V 5 bases, and 13 bases lay outside the gene matches. The CDR3 has 16 residues. CDR1 LNHDA and CDR2 SQIVND come from the germline V gene (reference sequence).

This clonotype was counted ten times or more. This rearrangement joins TRBV20-1 to TRBJ1-2; D is possibly TRBD1 (5 bases). CDR3 length: 15 amino acids. Germline V lookup: CDR1 DFQATT, CDR2 SNEGSKA (reference sequence). Trimming cost V 0 bases and J 7 bases, with 18 bases left between them. CDR3 sequence reads: CSARDMVLGDAGYTF. DNA of the CDR3: TGCAGTGCTAGAGATATGGTGTTGGGGGACGCTGGCTACACCTTC.

At least ten counts were recorded for this clonotype. The genes are TRBV20-1 and TRBJ1-2; D gene unclear. This CDR3 is built from 13 residues. Looked up from germline, CDR1 is DFQATT and CDR2 is SNEGSKA (reference sequence). V dropped 5 bases and J dropped 2 bases, with 12 bases sitting between them. CDR3 DNA: TGCAGTGCTCCCCCAGGTCGCAACTATGGCTACACCTTC. Its protein product is CSAPPGRNYGYTF.

In its sample, this clonotype was seen many times. The chain uses TRBV28 and TRBJ1-2; D remains unclear. The CDR3 spans 14 residues. The germline V and J ends were trimmed by 3 bases and 7 bases, with 15 bases remaining between them. Germline V gene lookup returns CDR1 MDHEN and CDR2 SYDVKM. CDR3 nucleotides: TGTGCCAGCAGTTTCGGGCCATCGGGGTTTGGCTACACCTTC. Translating gives CASSFGPSGFGYTF.

The chain has TRBV5-1 and TRBJ2-5; TRBD1 aligns across 10 bases. This CDR3 has 17 residues. V lost 4 bases to trimming and J lost 2 bases; unmatched junction nucleotides: 11. Germline V CDR1 and CDR2: SGHRS, YFSETQ. CDR3 sequence: CASSHNFGQGEQETQYF. Here the CDR3 DNA reads TGCGCCAGCAGCCACAACTTTGGACAGGGGGAGCAAGAGACCCAGTACTTC.